The source of this T cell receptor beta chain is a study of cytomegalovirus exposure and HLA in healthy donors. Trimming cost V 5 bases and J 1 base; bases outside gene matches: 8. Germline V CDR1 and CDR2: KGHSH, LQKENI. The CDR3 contains 16 residues. Study results and limitations: Across donors, most TCRs were seen rarely, yet some public ones were widespread.

Separate from the roughly 700-subject first cohort was the approximately 120-subject validation cohort, to which the donors belonged. Produced via immunoSEQ multiplex PCR; TCRdb's table is partial and in-frame only. The sample has 250,000 or so clones, around 87% seen once. A note on this clone: The antigen is unknown.

The receptor was isolated from a woman aged 18 to 35 in good health and CMV-seronegative. The chain links TRBV18 to TRBJ1-3; TRBD1 matches at 7 bases. The specimen sequenced was PBMCs. The chain's CDR3 is CASSRDSGLSGNTIYF. The CDR3 nucleotides are TGTGCCAGCTCAAGGGACAGCGGCCTTTCTGGAAACACCATATATTTT.